What follows is one T cell receptor (beta chain) and its context. This clonotype has a count of ten or more. It has no known antigen specificity. Base quality data are lacking; no much larger clone is found one base away. These data come from a study of CD8 T cells in ankylosing spondylitis (TCRdb year 2017). Some background on the complete study: The study set out to find disease-linked TCR variants by profiling T cell receptor beta repertoires in ankylosing spondylitis patients and healthy donors. The full study cohort was made up of roughly 25 ankylosing spondylitis patients and 108 healthy donors. Samples of peripheral blood were taken, and for ankylosing spondylitis patients, synovial fluid was collected as well. General study outcomes and caveats: According to the report, matched synovial fluid samples from ankylosing spondylitis patients were significantly enriched for the disease-linked clones. A TCR beta motif of 8 or 9 highly homologous amino acid variants appeared characteristic of blood from ankylosing spondylitis patients. Some of the motif variants had been reported before in the synovial fluid and blood of reactive arthritis patients, a finding that suggests common disease-initiation mechanisms. The disease-linked clones showed a CD8+ phenotype and occurred at relatively low frequencies in peripheral blood.

The run used an Illumina HiSeq 2500. Quantitative 5'-RACE with molecular barcodes was the method used to prepare the TCR beta libraries. Turning to the authors' computational methods: To identify disease-linked TCR variants, a new computational method was used, one built on a probabilistic model of VDJ rearrangement. TCRdb ran its own pipeline on the public reads, namely fastp trimming at Q25 and MiXCR clone calling, and kept in-frame beta chains. Identical CDR3 proteins give one entry, which carries the most common genes and DNA. The V and J calls were not made by the authors but by TCRdb's processing. The sample table shows 300,000 to 400,000 distinct CDR3 sequences, and 11% are seen once. The top ten constitute roughly 9.1% of the sample. Trimming removed 4 bases from V and 4 bases from J; the gene matches leave 2 bases unexplained. Measured from the cysteine to the phenylalanine, the CDR3 is 12 residues long. Only the CDR3 portion is preserved as DNA: 36 bases, with reading frame beginning at the first base. According to the germline V gene (reference sequence), CDR1 reads DFQATT and CDR2 reads SNEGSKA.

The V gene is TRBV20-1 and the J gene is TRBJ2-7, with 9 junctional bases fitting TRBD2. The sample was blood, either unsorted or a sorted T cell fraction (not recorded which). The sequence derives from a female donor with ankylosing spondylitis or in good health (not recorded which). This receptor has the CDR3 CSATSGVYEQYF. The DNA reads TGCAGTGCTACTAGCGGGGTATACGAGCAGTACTTC.